This T cell receptor beta chain derives from a study of OX40 agonist ivuxolimab in advanced cancers. The wider study: In this trial design, patients received ivuxolimab intravenously at 0.01 to 10 mg/kg every 2 weeks. General observations from the study: Averaged across samples, CD8+ T cells carried more expanded clones than CD4+ did.

Trimming removed 4 bases at V and 6 bases at J, with 22 bases between. Germline V gene lookup returns CDR1 SGHNT and CDR2 YYREEE (reference sequence). The CDR3 spans 16 residues. Sequencing used immunoSEQ multiplex PCR; TCRdb keeps in-frame clones, though not all of them. The profile shows 77,000 or so clones, around 91% of them singletons. Remarks on this clone: Its target is not known.

The specimen comprised CD4+ or CD8+ T cells sorted from blood, sampled in a trial of the OX40 agonist ivuxolimab. The source of this sequence is an adult with an advanced solid tumor such as melanoma, head and neck, liver or kidney cancer. The J gene is TRBJ1-1, the V gene TRBV5-4, with D possibly being TRBD1 (5 bases). The CDR3 bases are TGTGCCAGCAGCCCGGGGGGGAGCCAGGGTGTCTCTGAAGCTTTCTTT. Translation gives CASSPGGSQGVSEAFF.